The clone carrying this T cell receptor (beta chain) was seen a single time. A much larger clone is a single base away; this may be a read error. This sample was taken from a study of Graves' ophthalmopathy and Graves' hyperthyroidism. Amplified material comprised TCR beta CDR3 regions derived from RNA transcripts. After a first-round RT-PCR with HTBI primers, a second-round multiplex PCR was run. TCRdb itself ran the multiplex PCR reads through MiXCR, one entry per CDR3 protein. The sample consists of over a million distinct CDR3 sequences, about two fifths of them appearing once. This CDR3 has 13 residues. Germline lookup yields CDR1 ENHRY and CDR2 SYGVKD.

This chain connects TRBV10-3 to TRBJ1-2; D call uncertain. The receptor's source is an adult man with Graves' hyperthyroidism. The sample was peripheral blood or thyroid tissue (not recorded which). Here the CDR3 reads CASSDLGSYGYTF. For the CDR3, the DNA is TGTGCCAGCAGTGATCTAGGGTCCTATGGCTACACCTTC.